The T cell receptor (beta chain) under discussion was sequenced for a study of T cell responses to AZD1222 COVID-19 vaccine. Findings and caveats of the study: As reported, nearly half of all spike-specific TCRs target variant regions that are unmutated. Donor demographics were predominantly white British with a female majority; clonal diversity may be underestimated.

Profiling relied on immunoSEQ multiplex PCR, and the TCRdb table lists in-frame clones only, not all of them. Of more than 80,000 clones detected, approximately 83% appear once; the ten largest clones hold about 12%. The CDR3 has 17 residues. Germline assignment: CDR1 MNHEY and CDR2 SVGEGT. V lost 0 bases, J lost 4 bases, and 7 bases stayed unmatched. A word on this clone: Its antigen is not identified.

This rearrangement joins TRBV6-2 or TRBV6-3 to TRBJ2-7, with TRBD2 matching 12 bases. Sample: peripheral blood, taken 28 days after the second AZD1222 dose. The source is an adult who received the AZD1222 COVID-19 vaccine. CDR3 DNA: TGTGCCAGCAGTTACTCGACTAGCGGGAGAGATCGGTACGAGCAGTACTTC. Amino acids: CASSYSTSGRDRYEQYF.